These 8 T cell receptor beta chains share one sample of origin, sequenced in a study of T cell responses to AZD1222 COVID-19 vaccine. Measured with immunoSEQ multiplex PCR; TCRdb has only the in-frame clones, and not every one. The table has approximately 110,000 clones, roughly 87% seen once. Material: peripheral blood, obtained 28 days after the second AZD1222 dose. These receptors were obtained from an adult who received the AZD1222 COVID-19 vaccine.

V gene TRBV2 combines with J gene TRBJ2-3; 10 bases map to TRBD1. This CDR3 has 16 amino acids. From germline, CDR1 is SNHLY and CDR2 FYNNEI. With 6 bases clipped from V and 2 bases from J, the junction kept 8 bases outside the gene matches. CDR3 nucleotides: TGTGCCAGCAGGCTAAGGGGACAGGGGAACACAGATACGCAGTATTTT. It encodes CASRLRGQGNTDTQYF. Supplemented by reference TRBV2 and TRBJ2-3, the full variable domain reads EPEVTQTPSHQVTQMGQEVILRCVPISNHLYFYWYRQILGQKVEFLVSFYNNEISEKSEIFDDQFSVERPDGSNFTLKIRSTKLEDSAMYFCASRLRGQGNTDTQYFGPGTRLTVL.

The rearrangement joins TRBV9 to TRBJ1-2, with D uncertain. V lost 3 bases, J lost 8 bases, and 20 bases lay in between. Per germline, CDR1 SGDLS and CDR2 YYNGEE. The CDR3 is 15 residues long. CDR3 residues: CASSALTDPFDGYTF. The CDR3 nucleotides are TGTGCCAGCAGCGCCTTGACGGACCCGTTCGACGGCTACACCTTC.

V is TRBV10-3 and J is TRBJ1-2; 9 bases align to TRBD1. The germline V gene has CDR1 ENHRY and CDR2 SYGVKD. Germline trimming cut 9 bases from V and 7 bases from J; bases unmatched to any gene: 6. The CDR3 runs to 12 residues. In DNA form, the CDR3 reads TGTGCCATGGGGGGACAGGGTGTTGGCTACACCTTC. Amino acids: CAMGGQGVGYTF.

V is TRBV27 and J is TRBJ1-4, with D maybe TRBD1 (5 bases). In germline, CDR1 is MNHEY, CDR2 SMNVEV (reference sequence). The CDR3 contains 15 residues. V shed 8 bases and J shed 0 bases, with 13 bases lying between them. The CDR3, as DNA: TGTGCCAGCCCTGGGACTTTCGCAACTAATGAAAAACTGTTTTTT. It encodes CASPGTFATNEKLFF. Filled out from reference TRBV27 and TRBJ1-4, the complete variable domain reads EAQVTQNPRYLITVTGKKLTVTCSQNMNHEYMSWYRQDPGLGLRQIYYSMNVEVTDKGDVPEGYKVSRKEKRNFPLILESPSPNQTSLYFCASPGTFATNEKLFFGSGTQLSVL.

The chain employs TRBV21-1 and TRBJ1-4; the table names TRBD1, a call not compared with the DNA. TRBV21-1 counts as a pseudogene. The CDR3 length is 17 residues. The CDR3 loop reads CASSKVSANRGKGKLFF. The CDR3 bases are TGTGCCAGCAGCAAAGTCTCGGCCAACAGGGGGAAAGGAAAACTGTTTTTT.

The V and J genes are TRBV7-9 and TRBJ1-4, with D unclear. Per germline, CDR1 SEHNR and CDR2 FQNEAQ (reference sequence). V dropped 1 base and J dropped 6 bases, with 6 bases sitting between them. This CDR3 is 13 amino acids long. The CDR3 reads CASSLDPYEKLFF. The CDR3 DNA is TGTGCCAGCAGCTTAGATCCCTATGAAAAACTGTTTTTT. Using reference TRBV7-9 and TRBJ1-4 for the parts outside the CDR3, the full variable domain is DTGVSQNPRHKITKRGQNVTFRCDPISEHNRLYWYRQTLGQGPEFLTYFQNEAQLEKSRLLSDRFSAERPKGSFSTLEIQRTEQGDSAMYLCASSLDPYEKLFFGSGTQLSVL.

The genes are TRBV19 and TRBJ2-2, with 11 bases aligning to TRBD2. The germline V gene encodes CDR1 LNHDA and CDR2 SQIVND (reference sequence). The CDR3 sequence is 16 residues long. Trimming at V came to 5 bases and at J to 3 bases, leaving 5 bases not matched to a gene. CDR3 sequence reads: CASSALAGEHTGELFF. DNA of the CDR3: TGTGCCAGTAGTGCACTAGCGGGAGAGCACACCGGGGAGCTGTTTTTT.

The chain joins TRBV10-3 to TRBJ2-7, with TRBD1 identical over 7 bases. CDR3 length: 12 residues. V was pared by 4 bases and J by 5 bases, with 2 bases of the junction left unmatched. CDR1 is ENHRY, CDR2 SYGVKD, per germline. CDR3 bases: TGTGCCATCAGTGGGACAGGAGACGAGCAGTACTTC. Translated: CAISGTGDEQYF.